Following are 14 T cell receptor beta chains from one sample sequenced in a study of T cells in Graves' hyperthyroidism and ophthalmopathy. Amplification of TCR beta CDR3 regions used RNA as the template. With the HTBI primer set, the TCR CDR3 went through a first round of RT-PCR. TCRdb redid the calling of the multiplex PCR reads with MiXCR, one entry per CDR3 protein. The table records under 450,000 distinct CDR3 sequences, approximately 14% of them present only once. Sequenced input: blood. Receptors were obtained from a woman aged 18-29 years with Graves' hyperthyroidism.

This clonotype was recorded at least ten times. J is TRBJ2-1 and V is TRBV28; 8 nucleotides align to TRBD2. The junction had 11 bases not matched to a gene; V was cut back by 1 base and J by 9 bases. The CDR3 runs 16 residues. Germline CDR1 and CDR2: MDHEN and SYDVKM. CDR3 sequence: CASSLSASGRVGEQFF. The CDR3 region has the DNA TGTGCCAGCAGTTTATCGGCCAGCGGGAGAGTTGGTGAGCAGTTCTTC.

A few counts support this clonotype. The chain joins TRBV4-1 to TRBJ2-1; no firm D call. CDR1 is MGHRA, CDR2 YSYEKL, per germline. This CDR3 has 15 amino acids. V was pared by 5 bases and J by 6 bases, with 17 bases between. The DNA for the CDR3 is TGCGCCAGCAGCTTGTCGGTAGTAGCTATCAATGAGCAGTTCTTC. Its protein is CASSLSVVAINEQFF.

The chain couples TRBV7-2 to TRBJ2-7; D unresolved. V lost 2 bases and J lost 4, with 27 bases in between. Per the germline V gene, CDR1 is SGHTA and CDR2 is FQGNSA. The CDR3 spans 19 residues. CDR3 nucleotides: TGTGCCAGCAGCTTAAGAACGGGCAGGTTCGGCCTTACTCTTTACGAGCAGTACTTC. Protein product: CASSLRTGRFGLTLYEQYF.

The sample holds a few counts of this clonotype. The chain uses TRBV20-1 and TRBJ1-3; TRBD1 is a possible D gene (6 bases). V lost 6 bases and J lost 11, with 20 bases in between. Per germline, CDR1 DFQATT and CDR2 SNEGSKA (reference sequence). CDR3 length equals 13 residues. This CDR3 is CSALASGGPAIYF. The DNA of the CDR3 is TGCAGTGCGTTAGCCTCGGGGGGCCCCGCCATATATTTT.

Many counts were recorded for this clonotype. The rearrangement uses TRBV20-1 and TRBJ2-3; the D gene is possibly TRBD2 (6 bases). The V end was cut by 6 bases, the J end by 2 bases, with 12 bases between. CDR1 DFQATT and CDR2 SNEGSKA come from the germline V gene (reference sequence). This CDR3 is built from 13 residues. In nucleotides, the CDR3 is TGCAGTGCCCGGAGCGGGTCCACAGATACGCAGTATTTT. Protein sequence: CSARSGSTDTQYF.

This clonotype was observed at least ten times. CDR3 in DNA: TGTGCCAGCACCGGGACTAGCGGGATTGACGAGCAGTACTTC. Translating it yields CASTGTSGIDEQYF. The chain uses TRBV28 and TRBJ2-7, with 13 bases fitting TRBD2. After removal of 7 bases from V and 5 bases from J, the junction contained 5 bases not matched to a gene. Germline V gene sequence: CDR1 MDHEN, CDR2 SYDVKM. CDR3 length: 14 residues.

The V call is TRBV2, the J call TRBJ2-7; unclear D gene. The CDR3 extends over 11 amino acids. Trimming took off 11 bases at V and 3 bases at J, with 11 bases between the two ends. In germline, CDR1 is SNHLY, CDR2 FYNNEI. The CDR3 loop is CADRVVYEQYF. CDR3 nucleotide sequence: TGTGCCGACCGGGTCGTCTACGAGCAGTACTTC.

Many counts were recorded for this clonotype. The V and J genes are TRBV28 and TRBJ2-7; D tentatively fits TRBD1 or TRBD2 (5 bases each). Germline CDR1 reads MDHEN; CDR2 reads SYDVKM. The CDR3 is 15 amino acids. V was trimmed by 6 bases and J by 0 bases, leaving 15 bases between them. CDR3 amino acids: CASRPPGTYSYEQYF. The CDR3 DNA is TGTGCCAGCAGGCCGCCCGGGACCTACTCCTACGAGCAGTACTTC.

This chain joins TRBV7-9 and TRBJ2-2; TRBD2 is a possible D gene (6 bases). Germline CDR1 SEHNR, CDR2 FQNEAQ (reference sequence). This CDR3 has 16 residues. Trimming cost V 8 bases and J 6 bases, with 22 bases left between them. CDR3 nucleotide sequence: TGTGCCAGCCGCCTTCCGGCGGGGCGCCGGGCCGGGGAGCTGTTTTTT. Translated, it gives CASRLPAGRRAGELFF.

Ten or more counts support this clonotype. The chain couples TRBV20-1 to TRBJ2-7, with D maybe TRBD1 (6 bases). Germline CDR1 and CDR2: DFQATT and SNEGSKA (reference sequence). The CDR3 is made up of 15 amino acids. V was pared by 3 bases and J by 4 bases, with 19 bases between. The CDR3 sequence: CSASSSQGTRYEQYF. The CDR3 coding sequence is TGCAGTGCTAGTTCAAGTCAGGGGACCCGATACGAGCAGTACTTC.

The chain has TRBV7-9 and TRBJ2-3, with a weak D call TRBD2 (5 bases). This CDR3 has 15 residues. Trimming left V 5 bases short and J 0 bases short, with 12 bases between. Germline CDR1 reads SEHNR; CDR2 reads FQNEAQ (reference sequence). As DNA, the CDR3 is TGTGCCAGCAGCCCCCCAGGACTCAGCACAGATACGCAGTATTTT. It translates to CASSPPGLSTDTQYF.

In its sample, this clonotype was seen many times. The V gene is TRBV11-2, the J gene TRBJ2-1; no clear D. Trimming shortened V by 7 bases and J by 4 bases, and 11 bases separated the two germline ends. This CDR3 region has 13 residues. Germline values: CDR1 SGHAT, CDR2 FQNNGV. CDR3 nucleotides: TGTGCCAGCACCTCCTCGGGTTACAATGAGCAGTTCTTC. Translating it yields CASTSSGYNEQFF.

This clonotype has at least ten counts. This sequence joins TRBV7-8 and TRBJ2-1; either TRBD1 or TRBD2 may fit D (5 bases each). Trimming took 1 base from V and 5 from J, leaving 18 bases between them. The CDR3 has 17 residues. Germline V gene lookup returns CDR1 SGHVS and CDR2 FQNEAQ. CDR3 loop: CASSLGVWDGLDNEQFF. CDR3 coding DNA: TGTGCCAGCAGCTTAGGGGTTTGGGACGGACTTGACAATGAGCAGTTCTTC.

This clonotype was observed many times. The chain's CDR3 is CASSLLARGDTQYF. CDR3 DNA: TGTGCCAGCAGCCTCCTAGCCCGCGGGGATACGCAGTATTTT. V is TRBV3-1 and J is TRBJ2-3; the D gene is possibly TRBD2 (5 bases). V lost 4 bases, J lost 6 bases, and 14 bases lay in between. There are 14 residues in the CDR3. Germline loops: CDR1 LGHDT, CDR2 YNNKEL (reference sequence).